The T cell receptor (beta chain) under discussion was sequenced for a study of regulatory T cells in long-lasting Graves disease. Time point noted: newly diagnosed GD, antithyroid drugs for less than 3 months. The TCR library was prepared using RNA isolated from PBMCs. From germline, CDR1 is MNHEY and CDR2 SMNVEV (reference sequence). CDR3 length: 14 amino acids. Comments on this clonotype: At one boundary the junction diverges from the germline segment, which might be a read error.

Building of the TCR beta libraries involved iRepertoire HTBI primers and Arm-PCR of CDR3 regions. TCRdb re-analysed the multiplex PCR reads in MiXCR, keeping a single row per CDR3 protein. This sample has about 380,000 distinct CDR3 sequences, with around a sixth found just once. The input for sequencing was peripheral blood mononuclear cells (PBMCs), taken at new diagnosis, from a patient treated with antithyroid drugs. This receptor was obtained from a female donor with Graves disease. The chain combines TRBV27 with TRBJ2-5; TRBD1 matches 7 bases. The CDR3, as DNA: TGTGCCAGCAGTCCGGGACAGCCCCCCGGGACCCGGTACTTC. This encodes CASSPGQPPGTRYF.